The text below deals with one T cell receptor beta chain. Its antigen specificity is not known. No base-level quality is on record; no much larger clone is a single base apart. These data come from a study of response to subunit inactivated influenza vaccine (dated by TCRdb to the late 2010s). As for the study more broadly: The study used deep quantitative T cell receptor repertoire profiling to track responses to a trivalent subunit inactivated influenza vaccine.

Here is what the overall study found, with its caveats: According to the authors, only a limited number of new T cells may be recruited by each seasonal influenza vaccination.

The library was produced with RT-PCR. TCRdb records Illumina HiSeq 2500 as the sequencer. Clones were called with MiXCR by TCRdb after fastp trimmed the public reads at Q25, and only in-frame beta chains were retained. For every CDR3 protein sequence, its rows merge into one entry that carries the most common genes and DNA. A total of hundreds of thousands of distinct CDR3 sequences appear in this sample, about 11% of them only once. The ten most abundant clones make up 11% of the sample. From cysteine to phenylalanine, the CDR3 is 13 amino acids long. Of all the DNA, just the CDR3 is kept, 39 bases in frame from base 1. CDR1 is given as SGHRS and CDR2 as YFSETQ, both from the germline V gene. The V end loses 0 bases and the J end loses 8 bases, and a stretch of 11 bases separates them. These data are also associated with another study on T cells expressing NK-cell markers. The second paper further reports: 5'RACE template switching, by which a universal primer site and unique molecular identifiers were added, was used to make TCR beta cDNA libraries. Three sorted T-cell subsets (CD3+CD56+NKG2C+, CD3+CD56+NKG2C- and CD3+CD56-NKG2C+) from fewer than 10 donors had their TCR beta-chain repertoires profiled. Of the eight sequenced donors, seven were found to be HCMV-seropositive and one was found to be HCMV-seronegative. In several experiments an anti-gammadeltaTCR antibody was added to restrict sorting to alphabetaTCR-expressing T cells. In about 6 donors, the dominant CD3+CD56+NKG2C+ clonotypes were found to rank among the top 10 CD8+ clonotypes and to make up 1.0-7.0% of CD8+ T cells. Those dominant clonotypes were again the most abundant among CD3+CD56-NKG2C+ cells in four donors, at roughly 25-65%. Whether the expanded NKG2C-expressing T cell clones were specific for HCMV antigens remained unclear. All eight donors whose samples were sequenced were randomly selected healthy volunteers, three of them men and five women. A commercial ELISA kit detecting HCMV-specific IgG in serum was used to determine HCMV serostatus. Ficoll density gradient centrifugation was used to isolate peripheral blood mononuclear cells from blood. For roughly six donors, bulk peripheral blood T-cell repertoires were additionally sequenced from unsorted PBMC. cDNA synthesis was primed from the TCR beta constant segment, followed by two successive PCR amplification steps. Sequencing of the libraries produced 2 x 150 bp reads on Illumina HiSeq 2000/2500, MiSeq or NextSeq. MIGEC was used to demultiplex reads and group the reads by UMI, and MiTCR was used to assemble and quantify clonotypes. To exclude erroneous sequences, any TCR cDNA sequence not supported by at least two reads was discarded. Downstream repertoire analysis used the tcR package, and clonotypes were matched across fractions by CDR3 nucleotide sequence plus V segment. Antigen specificity was annotated against VDJdb with VDJmatch, allowing one amino acid substitution in CDR3.

The sample was PBMCs from blood, taken on the day of vaccination. The V and J genes are TRBV5-1 and TRBJ1-2; the D gene remains uncertain. The clonotype originates from a man in his fifties or sixties who received an inactivated influenza vaccine. Donor details come from another sample of the same person, matched by shared clones. The DNA sequence reads TGCGCCAGCAGCTTGGAGTCCGGTAGCGGCTACACCTTC. Translated, it reads CASSLESGSGYTF.